These T cell receptor beta chains were read from a single sample in a study of shared clonotypes between healthy human individuals. Only in-frame clones appear in the TCRdb table, and some are missing; sequencing was by immunoSEQ multiplex PCR. This table has 850,000 to 1,200,000 clones, about 75% appearing once. Sequencing was done on a sample of memory CD4+ T cells sorted from blood. The receptor source for this set is a man younger than 35 in good health. CDR3s include the opening cysteine and the closing phenylalanine or tryptophan. The D gene is left open where the match is weak. Rows give clone size only sometimes, using once, few, many, or a class for an expanded clone.

>TRBJ1-6|TRBV6-1|few|.
TGTGCCAGCAGTGAATTGGACGGAGGAGCATCACCCCTCCACTTT
CASSELDGGASPLHF
>TRBJ2-1|TRBV7-6|.|TRBD2
TGTGCCAGCAGCATCAGCGGGGGAGGCGACTTGAATGAGCAGTTCTTC
CASSISGGGDLNEQFF
>TRBJ1-1|TRBV5-6|.|TRBD1
TGTGCCAGCAGCTCCGGACAGGGATTTTCCCCTGAAGCTTTCTTT
CASSSGQGFSPEAFF
>TRBJ2-7|TRBV6-1|.|.
TGTGCCAGCAGTGATCGGCTTTTTACGGACTTC
CASSDRLFTDF
>TRBJ2-2|TRBV6-5|once|.
TGTGCCAGCGGGCCGGACACTTCGAACACCGGGGAGCTGTTTTTT
CASGPDTSNTGELFF
>TRBJ2-1|TRBV5-1|.|.
TGCGCCAGCAGCCAGAACCTAGCAGGTAGCTCCTACAATGAGCAGTTCTTC
CASSQNLAGSSYNEQFF
>TRBJ1-5|TRBV2|.|.
TGTGCCAGCAGTGAGAGGGAGCAGGGGATCCAGCCCCAGCATTTT
CASSEREQGIQPQHF
>TRBJ2-3|TRBV2|.|TRBD2
TGTGCCAGCTCCATAGCGGGGCCCACAGATACGCAGTATTTT
CASSIAGPTDTQYF
>TRBJ2-3|TRBV11-2|.|.
TGTGCCAGCAGCCGCAGGCGTACGGGGCAAGGAGATACGCAGTATTTT
CASSRRRTGQGDTQYF
>TRBJ1-6|TRBV19|.|TRBD1
TGTGCCAGTAGTTCAAGACAGGGCGACTCACCCCTCCACTTT
CASSSRQGDSPLHF